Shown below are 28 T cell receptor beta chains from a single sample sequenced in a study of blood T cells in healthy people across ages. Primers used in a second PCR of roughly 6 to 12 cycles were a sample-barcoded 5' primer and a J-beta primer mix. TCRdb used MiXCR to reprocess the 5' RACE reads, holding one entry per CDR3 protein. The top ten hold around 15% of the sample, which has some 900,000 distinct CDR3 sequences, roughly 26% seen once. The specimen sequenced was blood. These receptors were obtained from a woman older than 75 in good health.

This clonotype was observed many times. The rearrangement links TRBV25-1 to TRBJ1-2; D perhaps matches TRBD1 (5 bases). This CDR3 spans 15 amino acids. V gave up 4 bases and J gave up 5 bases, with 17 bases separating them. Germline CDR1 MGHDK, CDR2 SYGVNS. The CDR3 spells CASSVSGTALYGYTF. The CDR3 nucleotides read TGTGCCAGCAGTGTTAGTGGGACGGCCCTATATGGCTACACCTTC.

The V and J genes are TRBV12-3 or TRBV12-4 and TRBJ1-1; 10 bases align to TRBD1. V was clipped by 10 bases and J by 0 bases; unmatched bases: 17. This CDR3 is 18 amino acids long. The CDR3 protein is CANSLVPGQGRVNTEAFF. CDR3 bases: TGTGCCAACAGCTTAGTCCCGGGACAGGGGAGGGTGAACACTGAAGCTTTCTTT.

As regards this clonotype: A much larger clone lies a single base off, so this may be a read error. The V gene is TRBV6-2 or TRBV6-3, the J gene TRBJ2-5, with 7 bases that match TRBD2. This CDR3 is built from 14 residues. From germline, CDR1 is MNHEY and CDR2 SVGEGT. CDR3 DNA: TGTGCCAGCAGTCCCCTTGGGGGGGGAGAGACCCGGTACTTC. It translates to CASSPLGGGETRYF.

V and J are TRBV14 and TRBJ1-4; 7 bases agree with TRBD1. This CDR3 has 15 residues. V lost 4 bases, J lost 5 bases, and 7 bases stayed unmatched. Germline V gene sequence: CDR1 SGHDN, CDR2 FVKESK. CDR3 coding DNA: TGTGCCAGCAGCCGATGGGACAGCTCAAATGAAAAACTGTTTTTT. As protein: CASSRWDSSNEKLFF.

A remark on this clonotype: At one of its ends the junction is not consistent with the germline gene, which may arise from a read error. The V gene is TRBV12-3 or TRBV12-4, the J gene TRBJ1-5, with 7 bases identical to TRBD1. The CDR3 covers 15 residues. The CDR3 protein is CVSRETGPNSQPQHF. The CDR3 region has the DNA TGTGTCAGCAGGGAGACAGGGCCCAATTCTCAGCCCCAGCATTTT.

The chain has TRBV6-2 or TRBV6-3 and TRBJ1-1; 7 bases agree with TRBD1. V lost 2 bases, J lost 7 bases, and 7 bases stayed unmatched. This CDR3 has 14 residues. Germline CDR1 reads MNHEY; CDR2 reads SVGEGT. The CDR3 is CASSYGDSRGEAFF. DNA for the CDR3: TGTGCCAGCAGTTACGGGGACAGTAGGGGTGAAGCTTTCTTT.

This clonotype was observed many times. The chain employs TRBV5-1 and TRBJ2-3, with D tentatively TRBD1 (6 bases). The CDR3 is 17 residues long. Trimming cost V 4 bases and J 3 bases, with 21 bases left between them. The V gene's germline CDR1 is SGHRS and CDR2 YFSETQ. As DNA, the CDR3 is TGCGCCAGCAGCCGGGGTCGTGGGACAATGGAGACAGATACGCAGTATTTT. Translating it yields CASSRGRGTMETDTQYF.

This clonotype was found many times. CDR3 protein: CASSSGANTGELFF. The DNA for the CDR3 is TGTGCCAGCAGCTCGGGGGCGAACACCGGGGAGCTGTTTTTT. The genes are TRBV7-9 and TRBJ2-2, with D tentatively TRBD2 (6 bases). The CDR3 has 14 amino acids. V was clipped by 4 bases and J by 0 bases, with 6 bases between them. Germline V gene sequence: CDR1 SEHNR, CDR2 FQNEAQ (reference sequence).

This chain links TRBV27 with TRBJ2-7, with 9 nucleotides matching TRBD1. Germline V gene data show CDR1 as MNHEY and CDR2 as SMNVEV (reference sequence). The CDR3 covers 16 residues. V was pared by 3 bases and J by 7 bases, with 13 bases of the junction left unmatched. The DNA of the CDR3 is TGTGCCAGCAGTTTCGGAGTCGGGACAGGGTCGGGTGAGCAGTACTTC. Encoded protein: CASSFGVGTGSGEQYF.

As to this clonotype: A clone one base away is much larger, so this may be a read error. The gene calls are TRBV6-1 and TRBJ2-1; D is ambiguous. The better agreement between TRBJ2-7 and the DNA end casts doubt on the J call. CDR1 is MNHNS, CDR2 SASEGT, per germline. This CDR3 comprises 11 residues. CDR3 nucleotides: TGTGCCGGCAAAACATACAATGAGCAGTACTTC. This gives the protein CAGKTYNEQYF.

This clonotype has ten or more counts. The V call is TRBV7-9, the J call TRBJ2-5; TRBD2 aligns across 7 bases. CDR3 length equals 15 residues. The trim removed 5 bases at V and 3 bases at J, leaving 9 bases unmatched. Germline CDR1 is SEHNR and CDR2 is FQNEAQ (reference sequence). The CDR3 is CASSLRGDYEETQYF. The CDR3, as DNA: TGTGCCAGCAGCCTTAGAGGGGACTATGAAGAGACCCAGTACTTC.

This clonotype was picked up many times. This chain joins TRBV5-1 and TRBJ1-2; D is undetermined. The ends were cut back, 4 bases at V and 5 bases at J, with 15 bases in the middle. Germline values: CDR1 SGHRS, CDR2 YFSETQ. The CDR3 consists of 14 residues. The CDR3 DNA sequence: TGCGCCAGCAGCCCGGGAGGAGAAGAGTATGGCTACACCTTC. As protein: CASSPGGEEYGYTF.

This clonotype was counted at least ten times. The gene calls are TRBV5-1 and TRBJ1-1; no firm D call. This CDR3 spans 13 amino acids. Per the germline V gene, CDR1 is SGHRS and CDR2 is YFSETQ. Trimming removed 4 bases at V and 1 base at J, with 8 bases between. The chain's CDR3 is CASSVQQNTEAFF. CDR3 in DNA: TGCGCCAGCAGCGTACAGCAGAACACTGAAGCTTTCTTT.

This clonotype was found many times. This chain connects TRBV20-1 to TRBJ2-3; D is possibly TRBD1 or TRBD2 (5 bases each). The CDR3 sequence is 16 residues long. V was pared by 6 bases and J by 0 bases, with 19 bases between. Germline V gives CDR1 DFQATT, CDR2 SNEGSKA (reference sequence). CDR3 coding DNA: TGCAGTGCCTTCGAGGGACGGAAAACTAGCACAGATACGCAGTATTTT. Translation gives CSAFEGRKTSTDTQYF.

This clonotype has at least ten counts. The CDR3 DNA reads as TGTGCCAGCAGTCGAGCGGGGGGGTTCGCAGATACGCAGTATTTT. Its protein product is CASSRAGGFADTQYF. The J gene is TRBJ2-3, the V gene TRBV12-3 or TRBV12-4, with TRBD2 matching over 10 bases. J lost 4 bases, V lost 5 bases, and 6 bases had no gene match. The CDR3 totals 15 residues.

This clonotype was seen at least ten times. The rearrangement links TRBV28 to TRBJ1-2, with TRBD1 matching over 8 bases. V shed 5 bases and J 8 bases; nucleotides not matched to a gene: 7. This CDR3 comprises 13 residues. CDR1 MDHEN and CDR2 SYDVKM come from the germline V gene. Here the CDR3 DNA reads TGTGCCAGCAGTCTCCAAGGGACAGGAGGCTACACCTTC. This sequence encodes CASSLQGTGGYTF.

The CDR3, as DNA: TGTGCCAGCAGCCCAACCACGGGGGCTTATGAAAAACTGTTTTTT. Its protein is CASSPTTGAYEKLFF. V and J are TRBV7-2 and TRBJ1-4; TRBD1 is a possible D gene (6 bases). The CDR3 consists of 15 residues. The ends were cut back, 5 bases at V and 6 bases at J, with 16 bases in the middle. Germline CDR1 SGHTA, CDR2 FQGNSA.

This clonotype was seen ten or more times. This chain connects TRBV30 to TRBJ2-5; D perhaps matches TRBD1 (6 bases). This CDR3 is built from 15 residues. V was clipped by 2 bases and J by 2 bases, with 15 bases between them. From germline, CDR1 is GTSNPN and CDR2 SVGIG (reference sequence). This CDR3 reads CAWSQPGHIQETQYF. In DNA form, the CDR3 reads TGTGCCTGGAGTCAGCCGGGACATATACAAGAGACCCAGTACTTC.

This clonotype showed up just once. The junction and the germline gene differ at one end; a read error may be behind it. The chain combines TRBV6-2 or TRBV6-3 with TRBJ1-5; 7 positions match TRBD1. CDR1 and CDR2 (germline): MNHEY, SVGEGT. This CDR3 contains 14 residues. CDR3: CTSSYLTGNQPQHF. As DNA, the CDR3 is TGTACCAGCAGTTACTTGACAGGGAACCAGCCCCAGCATTTT.

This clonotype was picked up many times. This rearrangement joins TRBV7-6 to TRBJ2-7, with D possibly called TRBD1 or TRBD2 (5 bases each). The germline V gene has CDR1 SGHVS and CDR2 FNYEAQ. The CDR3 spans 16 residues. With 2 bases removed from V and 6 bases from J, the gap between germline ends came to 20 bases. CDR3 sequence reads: CASSLYGGGAPSEQYF. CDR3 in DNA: TGTGCCAGCAGCTTATATGGGGGTGGGGCCCCCTCCGAGCAGTACTTC.

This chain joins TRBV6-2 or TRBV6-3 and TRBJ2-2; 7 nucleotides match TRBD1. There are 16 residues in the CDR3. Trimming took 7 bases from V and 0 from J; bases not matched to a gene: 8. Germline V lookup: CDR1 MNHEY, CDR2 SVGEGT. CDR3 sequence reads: CASTLGQFANTGELFF. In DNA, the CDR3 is TGTGCCAGCACCTTGGGACAGTTCGCGAACACCGGGGAGCTGTTTTTT.

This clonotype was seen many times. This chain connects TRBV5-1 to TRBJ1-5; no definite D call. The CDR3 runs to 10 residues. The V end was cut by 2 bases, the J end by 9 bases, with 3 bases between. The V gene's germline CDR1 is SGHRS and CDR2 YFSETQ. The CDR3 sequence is CASSLTPQHF. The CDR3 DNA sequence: TGCGCCAGCAGCTTAACGCCCCAGCATTTT.

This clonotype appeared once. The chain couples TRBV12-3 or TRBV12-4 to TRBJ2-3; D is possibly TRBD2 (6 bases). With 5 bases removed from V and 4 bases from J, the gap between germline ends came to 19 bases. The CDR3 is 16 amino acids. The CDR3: CASSGDASVSADTQYF. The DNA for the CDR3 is TGTGCCAGCAGTGGGGATGCTAGCGTGAGCGCAGATACGCAGTATTTT.

CDR3 region: CASSPGLAGGPSYNEQYF. The CDR3 DNA reads as TGTGCCAGCTCACCGGGACTAGCGGGGGGCCCCTCCTACAATGAGCAGTACTTC. The J gene is TRBJ2-1, the V gene TRBV18, with TRBD2 matching over 15 bases. The J call may be wrong; the DNA end is better matched by TRBJ2-7. Germline CDR1 reads KGHSH; CDR2 reads LQKENI. The CDR3 is 18 amino acids.

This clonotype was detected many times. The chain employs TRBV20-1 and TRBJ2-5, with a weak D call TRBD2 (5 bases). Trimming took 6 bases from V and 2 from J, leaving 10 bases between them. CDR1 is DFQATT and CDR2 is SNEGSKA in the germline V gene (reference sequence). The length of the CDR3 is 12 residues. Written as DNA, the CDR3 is TGCAGTGCGAGGCCGGGGCAAGAGACCCAGTACTTC. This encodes CSARPGQETQYF.

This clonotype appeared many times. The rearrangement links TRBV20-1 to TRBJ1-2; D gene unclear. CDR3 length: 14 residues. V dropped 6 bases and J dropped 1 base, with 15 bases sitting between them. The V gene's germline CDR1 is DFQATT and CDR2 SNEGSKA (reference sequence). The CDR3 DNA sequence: TGCAGTGCCCCTTCCAGAACAGTTAACTATGGCTACACCTTC. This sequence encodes CSAPSRTVNYGYTF.

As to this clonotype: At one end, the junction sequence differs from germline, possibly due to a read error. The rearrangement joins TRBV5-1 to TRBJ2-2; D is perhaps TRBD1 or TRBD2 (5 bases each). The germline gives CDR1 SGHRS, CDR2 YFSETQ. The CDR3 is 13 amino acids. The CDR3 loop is CASSVRVTGERFF. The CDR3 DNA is TGCGCCAGCAGCGTCAGGGTAACCGGGGAGCGGTTTTTT. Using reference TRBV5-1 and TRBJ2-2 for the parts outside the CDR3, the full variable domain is KAGVTQTPRYLIKTRGQQVTLSCSPISGHRSVSWYQQTPGQGLQFLFEYFSETQRNKGNFPGRFSGRQFSNSRSEMNVSTLELGDSALYLCASSVRVTGERFFGEGSRLTVL.

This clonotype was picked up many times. The CDR3 sequence: CSVGRRAEGEQFF. The CDR3 region has the DNA TGCAGCGTTGGCCGACGGGCGGAGGGTGAGCAGTTCTTC. V usage is TRBV29-1 and J usage is TRBJ2-1; weak D call: TRBD2 (6 bases). The V gene's germline CDR1 is SQVTM and CDR2 ANQGSEA. The CDR3 runs 13 residues. V was pared by 4 bases and J by 9 bases, with 16 bases between.